This TCR beta chain emerged from a study of PD-L1 blockade in urothelial cancer. Across the whole study: T cells numbered a median of about 150,000 in the blood samples.

Points on this clone: Its antigen is still unknown.

General study points: Lower pretreatment blood TCR clonality, under the median, predicted better survival, researchers reported.

Specified time point: peripheral blood 6 weeks after treatment start. All patients carried locally advanced or metastatic urothelial carcinoma. Each individual provided 1 to 8 samples (taken pretreatment and on-treatment). TCRdb's copy holds only in-frame clones and misses some; the assay was immunoSEQ multiplex PCR. The sample holds some 120,000 clones, more than 85% seen once. The germline V gene has CDR1 SNHLY and CDR2 FYNNEI. The CDR3 has 14 amino acids. The V end lost 3 bases, the J end lost 1 base, and 9 bases lay between the germline ends. The chain links TRBV2 to TRBJ1-1, with a tentative D call TRBD1 (6 bases). The sequence was obtained from a man between 60 and 70 years old with urothelial cancer. The specimen was PBMCs, collected around atezolizumab (anti-PD-L1) treatment. In DNA form, the CDR3 reads TGTGCCAGCAGTGAGAGGGGGAAGAACACTGAAGCTTTCTTT. It is translated as CASSERGKNTEAFF.